A single sample is the source of the 21 T cell receptor beta chains below, sequenced in a study of blood T cells in healthy people across ages. It was with a sample-barcoded 5' primer and a J-beta primer mix that a second PCR of about 7 to 12 cycles was run. TCRdb analysed the 5' RACE reads with MiXCR anew, one entry per CDR3 protein. The data contain about 640,000 distinct CDR3 sequences, 45% to 65% of them singletons. The sequencing input was blood. The source of these receptors is a man aged 60 to 69 in good health.

This clonotype was seen at least ten times. The chain joins TRBV20-1 to TRBJ2-1; possible D gene TRBD2, 6 bases. Trimming took 2 bases from V and 15 from J, leaving 20 bases between them. Looked up from germline, CDR1 is DFQATT and CDR2 is SNEGSKA (reference sequence). The CDR3 covers 13 residues. The CDR3 nucleotides read TGCAGTGCTAGAAGGGGACTCCAATTAGGTCTGTTCTTC. It yields the protein CSARRGLQLGLFF.

The gene calls are TRBV7-9 and TRBJ1-2; no definite D call. Trimming left V 3 bases short and J 3 bases short, with 11 bases between. Germline V gene data show CDR1 as SEHNR and CDR2 as FQNEAQ (reference sequence). The CDR3 loop spans 14 amino acids. In DNA form, the CDR3 reads TGTGCCAGCAGCTTGCTGGGATCGGACTATGGCTACACCTTC. It is translated as CASSLLGSDYGYTF. Looking up the rest from reference TRBV7-9 and TRBJ1-2 gives the full variable domain: DTGVSQNPRHKITKRGQNVTFRCDPISEHNRLYWYRQTLGQGPEFLTYFQNEAQLEKSRLLSDRFSAERPKGSFSTLEIQRTEQGDSAMYLCASSLLGSDYGYTFGSGTRLTVV.

The chain carries TRBV7-9 and TRBJ1-1, with D tentatively TRBD1 (6 bases). Germline V CDR1 and CDR2: SEHNR, FQNEAQ (reference sequence). Trimming took off 3 bases at V and 4 bases at J, with 12 bases between the two ends. The CDR3 loop spans 14 amino acids. CDR3 loop: CASSLGGLGTEAFF. The CDR3 nucleotides read TGTGCCAGCAGCTTGGGGGGGCTGGGCACTGAAGCTTTCTTT.

This chain joins TRBV2 and TRBJ2-3; 9 bases fit TRBD2. J lost 5 bases, V lost 2 bases, and 8 bases had no gene match. The CDR3 spans 16 residues. Germline V lookup: CDR1 SNHLY, CDR2 FYNNEI. The CDR3 spells CASSERIAGAGDTQYF. For the CDR3, the DNA is TGTGCCAGCAGTGAAAGGATAGCGGGGGCAGGAGATACGCAGTATTTT. Based on the CDR3 plus reference TRBV2 and TRBJ2-3, the full variable domain is EPEVTQTPSHQVTQMGQEVILRCVPISNHLYFYWYRQILGQKVEFLVSFYNNEISEKSEIFDDQFSVERPDGSNFTLKIRSTKLEDSAMYFCASSERIAGAGDTQYFGPGTRLTVL.

The chain links TRBV9 to TRBJ2-1, with D possibly being TRBD2 (5 bases). The V and J ends lost 0 bases and 0 bases respectively, with 7 bases between them. The CDR3 length is 15 residues. Germline values: CDR1 SGDLS, CDR2 YYNGEE. The CDR3 sequence: CASSVVGNSYNEQFF. The CDR3 nucleotides read TGTGCCAGCAGCGTAGTCGGGAACTCCTACAATGAGCAGTTCTTC.

This clonotype occurred many times. Being one base from a much bigger clone, this may be a read error. The chain has TRBV20-1 and TRBJ2-7; perhaps D is TRBD1 or TRBD2 (7 bases each). Trimming removed 0 bases at V and 6 bases at J, with 18 bases between. The germline gives CDR1 DFQATT, CDR2 SNEGSKA (reference sequence). There are 15 residues in the CDR3. The chain's CDR3 is CSARDERDREGEQYF. As DNA, the CDR3 is TGCAGTGCTAGAGATGAGCGCGACAGGGAGGGCGAGCAGTACTTC.

This clonotype was seen a few times. This chain connects TRBV7-2 to TRBJ1-1; 7 bases line up with TRBD1. The CDR3 runs to 13 residues. Trimming removed 1 base from V and 11 bases from J; junction bases left unmatched: 7. Germline CDR1 SGHTA, CDR2 FQGNSA. CDR3: CASSLERGLKAFF. The CDR3 nucleotides read TGTGCCAGCAGCTTAGAAAGGGGGCTTAAGGCTTTCTTT. Complete variable domain (other parts from reference TRBV7-2 and TRBJ1-1): GAGVSQSPSNKVTEKGKDVELRCDPISGHTALYWYRQSLGQGLEFLIYFQGNSAPDKSGLPSDRFSAERTGGSVSTLTIQRTQQEDSAVYLCASSLERGLKAFFGQGTRLTVV.

This clonotype occurred a few times. V usage is TRBV20-1 and J usage is TRBJ2-3; TRBD1 or TRBD2 may be the D gene (5 bases each). From germline, CDR1 is DFQATT and CDR2 SNEGSKA (reference sequence). V was cut by 6 bases and J by 8 bases, with 21 bases left in between. CDR3 length: 14 residues. CDR3 loop: CSAPARQGRGTQYF. Here the CDR3 DNA reads TGCAGTGCCCCAGCCCGCCAGGGCCGGGGTACGCAGTATTTT.

A few counts support this clonotype. V and J are TRBV3-1 and TRBJ2-7, with D uncertain. From germline, CDR1 is LGHDT and CDR2 YNNKEL (reference sequence). The CDR3 is 17 amino acids. The germline V and J ends were trimmed by 7 bases and 0 bases, with 22 bases remaining between them. The CDR3 DNA sequence: TGTGCCAGCAACTGGCTCGAGGTCAGGCAAAGCTCCTACGAGCAGTACTTC. This encodes CASNWLEVRQSSYEQYF.

This chain joins TRBV2 and TRBJ1-5; D possibly corresponds to TRBD1 (5 bases). Trimming removed 2 bases at V and 1 base at J, with 9 bases between. Germline-derived CDR1 and CDR2 are SNHLY and FYNNEI. The CDR3 runs to 15 residues. CDR3 amino acids: CASSETGYSNQPQHF. As DNA, the CDR3 is TGTGCCAGCAGTGAAACAGGTTACAGCAATCAGCCCCAGCATTTT.

V gene TRBV20-1 combines with J gene TRBJ2-1; 7 bases map to TRBD2. With 5 bases clipped from V and 8 bases from J, the junction kept 6 bases outside the gene matches. The CDR3 is 12 residues long. The V gene's germline CDR1 is DFQATT and CDR2 SNEGSKA (reference sequence). The DNA of the CDR3 is TGCAGTGCTCCGGGACTAAGAGATGAGCAGTTCTTC. Amino acids: CSAPGLRDEQFF.

The chain uses TRBV6-1 and TRBJ1-2, with 9 bases that match TRBD1. The germline CDR1 and CDR2 sequences are MNHNS and SASEGT. The CDR3 consists of 13 residues. V shed 4 bases and J 6 bases; nucleotides not matched to a gene: 3. The CDR3 here is CASSGDRADGYTF. In DNA form, the CDR3 reads TGTGCCAGCAGTGGGGACAGGGCAGATGGCTACACCTTC.

V and J are TRBV28 and TRBJ1-6; D is uncertain. V was clipped by 6 bases and J by 2 bases, with 11 bases between them. The CDR3 has 15 residues. Germline values: CDR1 MDHEN, CDR2 SYDVKM. CDR3 coding DNA: TGTGCCAGCAGGGGAACAGAGCCCTATAATTCACCCCTCCACTTT. This sequence encodes CASRGTEPYNSPLHF.

V gene TRBV7-2 combines with J gene TRBJ2-4, with D maybe TRBD2 (6 bases). The DNA end is a closer match to TRBJ2-5, so the J assignment may be wrong. This CDR3 has 18 amino acids. CDR1 is SGHTA, CDR2 FQGNSA, per germline. The CDR3 sequence: CASSVMVIGSGLQETQYF. The CDR3 DNA reads as TGTGCCAGCAGCGTCATGGTCATCGGTAGCGGCCTACAAGAGACCCAGTACTTC.

This clonotype was seen only once. This rearrangement joins TRBV20-1 to TRBJ1-2, with TRBD1 matching 8 bases. This CDR3 spans 16 amino acids. CDR1 DFQATT and CDR2 SNEGSKA come from the germline V gene (reference sequence). J lost 8 bases, V lost 0 bases, and 14 bases had no gene match. CDR3 region: CSARDQGTGWGGGYTF. The CDR3 coding sequence is TGCAGTGCTAGAGATCAAGGGACAGGATGGGGTGGCGGCTACACCTTC.

This clonotype was observed a single time. The chain joins TRBV7-9 to TRBJ2-5; the match to TRBD1 covers 10 bases. CDR3 length equals 15 residues. In germline, CDR1 is SEHNR, CDR2 FQNEAQ (reference sequence). J was trimmed by 3 bases and V by 3 bases; bases with no gene match: 4. The CDR3 is CASSFRGTGEETQYF. CDR3 DNA sequence: TGTGCCAGCAGCTTTCGTGGGACAGGGGAAGAGACCCAGTACTTC.

CDR3 nucleotides: TGTGCCAGCAGTTTTGCCCTAACAATAGCCAAAAACATTCAGTACTTC. It encodes CASSFALTIAKNIQYF. V gene TRBV28 combines with J gene TRBJ2-4; D unclear. There are 16 residues in the CDR3. The ends were cut back, 3 bases at V and 0 bases at J, with 12 bases in the middle. Looked up from germline, CDR1 is MDHEN and CDR2 is SYDVKM.

This clonotype was counted a few times. The J gene is TRBJ1-5, the V gene TRBV7-2; D remains ambiguous. V lost 0 bases and J 4 bases, leaving 4 bases between the germline ends. The V gene's germline CDR1 is SGHTA and CDR2 FQGNSA. The CDR3 runs 13 residues. The CDR3 protein is CASSLAPNQPQHF. Written as DNA, the CDR3 is TGTGCCAGCAGCTTAGCCCCAAATCAGCCCCAGCATTTT.

This clonotype was counted between two and nine times. The chain is built from TRBV3-1 and TRBJ2-5; 9 bases are a match to TRBD1. Germline V gives CDR1 LGHDT, CDR2 YNNKEL (reference sequence). The CDR3 sequence is 15 residues long. Trimming cost V 5 bases and J 4 bases; bases outside gene matches: 8. The chain's CDR3 is CASSSGQGPTETQYF. In DNA, the CDR3 is TGTGCCAGCAGCTCCGGACAGGGGCCCACAGAGACCCAGTACTTC.

The chain employs TRBV5-1 and TRBJ2-7, with D perhaps TRBD1 (6 bases). The CDR3 spans 12 residues. V was clipped by 2 bases and J by 6 bases, with 9 bases between them. CDR1 SGHRS and CDR2 YFSETQ come from the germline V gene. The CDR3, as DNA: TGCGCCAGCAGCTTTCCAGGGGTCGAGCAGTACTTC. Translating gives CASSFPGVEQYF. Using reference TRBV5-1 and TRBJ2-7 for the parts outside the CDR3, the full variable domain is KAGVTQTPRYLIKTRGQQVTLSCSPISGHRSVSWYQQTPGQGLQFLFEYFSETQRNKGNFPGRFSGRQFSNSRSEMNVSTLELGDSALYLCASSFPGVEQYFGPGTRLTVT.

The V call is TRBV21-1, the J call TRBJ2-5; the table's D call, TRBD2, has no DNA check behind it. TRBV21-1 is marked as a pseudogene. The CDR3 contains 15 residues. Written as DNA, the CDR3 is TGTGCCAGCAGCAAAGTAGGCAGCGGACAAGAGACCCAGTACTTC. Protein sequence: CASSKVGSGQETQYF.